What follows are 4 T cell receptor beta chains derived from one specimen sequenced in a study of regulatory T cells in long-lasting Graves disease. Library construction for TCR beta used iRepertoire HTBI primers and Arm-PCR of CDR3 regions. Via MiXCR, TCRdb re-called the multiplex PCR reads, giving one row per CDR3 protein. Of 300,000 to 500,000 distinct CDR3 sequences detected, 20% appear once; the ten largest clones hold less than 25%. The sample's time point: persistent/refractory GD, antithyroid drugs over 5 years with positive TRAb. PBMC-extracted RNA yielded the TCR library. The source was peripheral blood mononuclear cells (PBMCs), collected when the disease was refractory, from a patient treated with antithyroid drugs. These receptors all stem from a female donor with Graves disease.

The sample holds many counts of this clonotype. The V and J genes are TRBV3-1 and TRBJ1-1, with 7 positions matching TRBD1. Germline CDR1 is LGHDT and CDR2 is YNNKEL (reference sequence). The CDR3 totals 15 residues. V trimming: 4 bases; J trimming: 2 bases; junction bases outside the gene matches: 7. The CDR3 region has the DNA TGTGCCAGCAGCCGGCCGGGACAGTCCAACACTGAAGCTTTCTTT. The encoded protein is CASSRPGQSNTEAFF.

This chain connects TRBV3-1 to TRBJ2-1; D uncertain. The CDR3 has 12 amino acids. Germline V lookup: CDR1 LGHDT, CDR2 YNNKEL (reference sequence). V was cut by 2 bases and J by 9 bases, with 8 bases left in between. CDR3 protein: CASSQHSVEQFF. DNA of the CDR3: TGTGCCAGCAGCCAACACAGCGTTGAGCAGTTCTTC.

This clonotype has ten or more counts. V gene TRBV28 combines with J gene TRBJ2-7; TRBD1 matches 10 bases. This CDR3 is 15 amino acids long. V dropped 6 bases and J dropped 5; count of bases not matched to a gene: 10. Germline V lookup: CDR1 MDHEN, CDR2 SYDVKM. CDR3 in DNA: TGTGCCAGCAGATTAATACGGACAGGGGGTGACGAGCAGTACTTC. This codes for CASRLIRTGGDEQYF.

This clonotype was counted many times. The CDR3 DNA reads TGTGCCAGCAGCCGGACGGGTCAAGAGACCCAGTACTTC. Encoded protein: CASSRTGQETQYF. The chain links TRBV2 to TRBJ2-5; no reliable D call. Germline V CDR1 and CDR2: SNHLY, FYNNEI. V was clipped by 6 bases and J by 2 bases, with 10 bases between them. This CDR3 is built from 13 residues.